These 5 T cell receptor beta chains were sequenced from one sample in a study of cytomegalovirus exposure and HLA in healthy donors. The PCR contained 60 Vbeta and 13 Jbeta primers. Sequenced by immunoSEQ multiplex PCR; TCRdb stores in-frame clones only, minus some. The sample lists 130,000 or so clones; roughly 80% were seen once. Input material: PBMCs. The origin of the receptors is a man aged 35-49 years in good health and CMV-seronegative.

This chain links TRBV5-1 with TRBJ1-1; 8 nucleotides line up with TRBD1. Losses at the gene ends were 4 bases for V and 5 bases for J; bases not matched to a gene: 25. CDR1 is SGHRS, CDR2 YFSETQ, per germline. This CDR3 has 20 amino acids. The CDR3, as DNA: TGCGCCAGCAGCCTTTACCCCGGTTCCGGGACAGGTGGGCGAGGGACTGAAGCTTTCTTT. Its protein is CASSLYPGSGTGGRGTEAFF.

The V gene is TRBV6-1, the J gene TRBJ2-4; no definite D call. This CDR3 has 13 residues. Germline lookup yields CDR1 MNHNS and CDR2 SASEGT. Trimming pared 4 bases from V and 2 bases from J, leaving 6 bases between. CDR3 bases: TGTGCCAGCAGTGCAGAACCCAAAAACATTCAGTACTTC. This translates into CASSAEPKNIQYF.

This chain uses TRBV6-6 with TRBJ1-2, with D possibly TRBD1 on 6 matching bases. V was shortened by 2 bases and J by 5 bases, with 12 bases between the two germline ends. The CDR3 length is 14 residues. CDR1 is MNHNY, CDR2 SVGAGI, per germline (reference sequence). CDR3 amino acids: CASSYARGGYGYTF. The CDR3 DNA is TGTGCCAGCAGTTACGCCAGGGGTGGGTATGGCTACACCTTC.

This chain connects TRBV19 to TRBJ1-5; D might be TRBD1 (6 bases). The ends were cut back, 0 bases at V and 0 bases at J, with 6 bases in the middle. Germline assignment: CDR1 LNHDA and CDR2 SQIVND (reference sequence). This CDR3 has 15 amino acids. The CDR3 DNA sequence: TGTGCCAGTAGTATAGAGGGGGCTAGCAATCAGCCCCAGCATTTT. The encoded protein is CASSIEGASNQPQHF. The full variable domain, completed using reference TRBV19 and TRBJ1-5, is DGGITQSPKYLFRKEGQNVTLSCEQNLNHDAMYWYRQDPGQGLRLIYYSQIVNDFQKGDIAEGYSVSREKKESFPLTVTSAQKNPTAFYLCASSIEGASNQPQHFGDGTRLSIL.

This chain connects TRBV6-5 to TRBJ2-7, with D tentatively TRBD1 (5 bases). V lost 0 bases to trimming and J lost 3 bases, with 12 bases between them. The CDR3 contains 15 residues. Germline-derived CDR1 and CDR2 are MNHEY and SVGAGI. This chain's CDR3 is CASSYSAGLIYEQYF. The CDR3 coding sequence is TGTGCCAGCAGTTACTCGGCAGGGTTGATCTACGAGCAGTACTTC.